Included here is one T cell receptor beta chain sequence, with context. This entry belongs to a study of T cell changes during pregnancy in multiple sclerosis. The germline gives CDR1 KGHSH, CDR2 LQKENI. The CDR3 runs to 13 residues. Trimming left V 5 bases short and J 0 bases short, with 7 bases between. The data were produced by immunoSEQ multiplex PCR, yet TCRdb's version contains in-frame clones alone and is incomplete. The sample records some 79,000 clones, approximately 90% being singletons. The material sequenced was CD4+ T cells from peripheral blood mononuclear cells, taken in the second trimester of pregnancy. The clonotype comes from a female donor with multiple sclerosis, enrolled in a pregnancy study. This chain links TRBV18 with TRBJ1-1; D perhaps matches TRBD1 (6 bases). CDR3 in DNA: TGTGCCAGCTCAAGGGACATGAACACTGAAGCTTTCTTT. It translates to CASSRDMNTEAFF.